Listed here are 19 T cell receptor beta chains from one sample, sequenced in a study of blood T cells in healthy people across ages. The authors ran a second PCR of roughly 7 to 11 cycles using a sample-barcoded 5' primer and a J-beta primer mix. MiXCR, run by TCRdb on the 5' RACE reads, gives a single entry per CDR3 protein. The table shows 1.2 million to 1.5 million distinct CDR3 sequences, with 59% occurring only once. Sequences were obtained from blood. These receptors were taken from a man between 18 and 29 years old in good health.

The chain carries TRBV11-2 and TRBJ2-3; TRBD2 matches at 9 bases. Germline V CDR1 and CDR2: SGHAT, FQNNGV. V lost 6 bases and J lost 0; bases outside the gene matches: 13. The CDR3 has 18 amino acids. CDR3 loop: CASRFPGTSSRSTDTQYF. CDR3 nucleotide sequence: TGTGCCAGCAGATTCCCCGGGACTAGCTCGAGGAGCACAGATACGCAGTATTTT.

This rearrangement joins TRBV20-1 to TRBJ1-2; TRBD1 might be the D (5 bases). The V gene's germline CDR1 is DFQATT and CDR2 SNEGSKA (reference sequence). The length of the CDR3 is 16 residues. The V end lost 5 bases, the J end lost 3 bases, and 22 bases lay between the germline ends. CDR3 residues: CSARGAPKGLDYGYTF. The CDR3 nucleotides read TGCAGTGCTCGTGGGGCCCCAAAGGGACTAGACTATGGCTACACCTTC.

The CDR3 region has the DNA TGCAGCGTTGAAGATCGAACTAGCGGGGGGGGGTACAATGAGCAGTTCTTC. Its protein product is CSVEDRTSGGGYNEQFF. V and J are TRBV29-1 and TRBJ2-1; 13 bases line up with TRBD2. J lost 4 bases, V lost 0 bases, and 6 bases had no gene match. In germline, CDR1 is SQVTM, CDR2 ANQGSEA. The CDR3 loop spans 17 amino acids.

The chain combines TRBV7-2 with TRBJ2-1, with a tentative D call TRBD1 (7 bases). The CDR3 has 15 residues. Trimming took 0 bases from V and 5 from J, leaving 11 bases between them. Germline V CDR1 and CDR2: SGHTA, FQGNSA. The CDR3 nucleotides are TGTGCCAGCAGCTTAGCGGCAGGGGGGCACAATGAGCAGTTCTTC. It yields the protein CASSLAAGGHNEQFF. The full variable domain, in which reference TRBV7-2 and TRBJ2-1 provide the parts outside the CDR3, is GAGVSQSPSNKVTEKGKDVELRCDPISGHTALYWYRQSLGQGLEFLIYFQGNSAPDKSGLPSDRFSAERTGGSVSTLTIQRTQQEDSAVYLCASSLAAGGHNEQFFGPGTRLTVL.

The chain is built from TRBV4-3 and TRBJ2-3; D unclear. CDR3 length equals 15 residues. V gave up 1 base and J gave up 2 bases, with 10 bases separating them. Germline loops: CDR1 LGHNA, CDR2 YSLEER. The CDR3 loop is CASSQGLVITDTQYF. The CDR3 region has the DNA TGCGCCAGCAGCCAAGGGTTAGTGATCACAGATACGCAGTATTTT.

The chain employs TRBV27 and TRBJ1-2; D remains unclear. Between the trimmed V and J ends, which lost 2 bases and 6 bases, there was a span of 13 bases. The CDR3 loop spans 14 amino acids. Germline CDR1 MNHEY, CDR2 SMNVEV (reference sequence). In DNA form, the CDR3 reads TGTGCCAGCAGTTTAGAAGGAGGGAGGAATGGCTACACCTTC. This translates into CASSLEGGRNGYTF.

In nucleotides, the CDR3 is TGTGCCAGCAGTGAATCAAGGTTTGGCTACGAGCAGTACTTC. Protein sequence: CASSESRFGYEQYF. The chain combines TRBV6-1 with TRBJ2-7, with D uncertain. Trimming took 2 bases from V and 3 from J, leaving 11 bases between them. Germline V lookup: CDR1 MNHNS, CDR2 SASEGT. The CDR3 is made up of 14 amino acids.

In its sample, this clonotype was seen once. This chain connects TRBV29-1 to TRBJ1-1; D is undetermined. There are 12 residues in the CDR3. Germline V gives CDR1 SQVTM, CDR2 ANQGSEA. The CDR3 sequence: CHGAWLNTEAFF. The CDR3 nucleotides are TGCCATGGCGCATGGCTGAACACTGAAGCTTTCTTT.

This clonotype appeared a few times. The J gene is TRBJ2-7, the V gene TRBV29-1, with D perhaps TRBD1 (6 bases). Trimming cost V 6 bases and J 0 bases, with 9 bases left between them. Germline loops: CDR1 SQVTM, CDR2 ANQGSEA. This CDR3 contains 12 residues. CDR3 in DNA: TGCAGCGTGACGGACAGCTCCTACGAGCAGTACTTC. Translated: CSVTDSSYEQYF.

This chain connects TRBV20-1 to TRBJ2-1; perhaps TRBD2 as D (6 bases). Trimming took off 0 bases at V and 9 bases at J, with 21 bases between the two ends. CDR3 size: 16 residues. CDR1 is DFQATT, CDR2 SNEGSKA, per germline (reference sequence). CDR3: CSARDLRALPGGEQFF. Here the CDR3 DNA reads TGCAGTGCTAGAGATCTACGTGCTCTTCCCGGGGGTGAGCAGTTCTTC.

The chain is built from TRBV2 and TRBJ2-4, with TRBD2 matching 13 bases. With the DNA end fitting TRBJ2-7 better, the J assignment may be wrong. The V gene's germline CDR1 is SNHLY and CDR2 FYNNEI. The CDR3 consists of 16 residues. The CDR3 here is CASSESGLAGVYEQYF. The CDR3 DNA reads as TGTGCCAGCAGTGAATCCGGACTAGCGGGAGTCTACGAGCAGTACTTC.

The chain combines TRBV5-6 with TRBJ2-3; a possible D gene is TRBD2 (7 bases). Looked up from germline, CDR1 is SGHDT and CDR2 is YYEEEE. There are 14 residues in the CDR3. V was clipped by 7 bases and J by 2 bases, with 14 bases between them. CDR3 sequence: CASATGGYTDTQYF. The CDR3 DNA reads TGTGCCAGCGCGACGGGGGGCTACACAGATACGCAGTATTTT.

Concerning this clonotype: Mismatch with germline at one junction end may stem from a read error. The chain uses TRBV3-1 and TRBJ2-7; TRBD2 might be the D (6 bases). This CDR3 region has 18 residues. CDR1 is LGHDT, CDR2 YNNKEL, per germline (reference sequence). The CDR3 loop is CAGSQDTGLALSSYEQYF. The CDR3 DNA follows: TGTGCCGGCAGCCAAGATACGGGACTTGCGCTGAGCTCCTACGAGCAGTACTTC.

V usage is TRBV7-9 and J usage is TRBJ2-1; a weak D match, TRBD2 (5 bases). CDR1 SEHNR and CDR2 FQNEAQ come from the germline V gene (reference sequence). Trimming shortened V by 4 bases and J by 6 bases, and 16 bases separated the two germline ends. CDR3 size: 15 residues. CDR3 residues: CASSSGISGFNEQFF. As DNA, the CDR3 is TGTGCCAGCAGCTCCGGGATCTCGGGGTTCAATGAGCAGTTCTTC.

This chain joins TRBV6-2 or TRBV6-3 and TRBJ2-3; 10 bases line up with TRBD2. Germline V gene sequence: CDR1 MNHEY, CDR2 SVGEGT. Unmatched junction bases numbered 4, after V lost 2 bases and J lost 5 bases. The CDR3 extends over 15 amino acids. In DNA form, the CDR3 reads TGTGCCAGCAGTTACCGGTCTAGCGGGGGAGATACGCAGTATTTT. Protein: CASSYRSSGGDTQYF.

The chain is built from TRBV4-3 and TRBJ2-7; D uncertain. Trimming removed 4 bases from V and 3 bases from J, with 16 bases in between. Germline V gene lookup returns CDR1 LGHNA and CDR2 YSLEER. The CDR3 length is 15 residues. This CDR3 is CASSRHRGPYYEQYF. CDR3 coding DNA: TGCGCCAGCAGCCGCCATCGAGGACCCTACTACGAGCAGTACTTC.

The gene calls are TRBV14 and TRBJ2-5; D unclear. CDR3 length: 11 amino acids. Germline V lookup: CDR1 SGHDN, CDR2 FVKESK. Trimming cost V 3 bases and J 11 bases, with 10 bases left between them. CDR3 loop: CASSQGSRQYF. The CDR3 bases are TGTGCCAGCAGCCAGGGAAGCCGGCAGTACTTC.

The gene calls are TRBV27 and TRBJ2-3, with 7 bases matching TRBD2. Germline lookup yields CDR1 MNHEY and CDR2 SMNVEV (reference sequence). The CDR3 loop spans 14 amino acids. With V trimmed by 2 bases and J by 4 bases, 3 bases remained unmatched. The CDR3 DNA sequence: TGTGCCAGCAGTTTACGGCGGGAGTCAGATACGCAGTATTTT. Protein product: CASSLRRESDTQYF.

This chain uses TRBV10-1 with TRBJ2-3; D not resolved. Per the germline V gene, CDR1 is WNHNN and CDR2 is SYGVQD (reference sequence). The V end was cut by 6 bases, the J end by 6 bases, with 16 bases between. CDR3 length: 14 residues. CDR3 sequence: CASSHLLGVDTQYF. CDR3 in DNA: TGCGCCAGCAGCCATCTCCTCGGAGTTGATACGCAGTATTTT.